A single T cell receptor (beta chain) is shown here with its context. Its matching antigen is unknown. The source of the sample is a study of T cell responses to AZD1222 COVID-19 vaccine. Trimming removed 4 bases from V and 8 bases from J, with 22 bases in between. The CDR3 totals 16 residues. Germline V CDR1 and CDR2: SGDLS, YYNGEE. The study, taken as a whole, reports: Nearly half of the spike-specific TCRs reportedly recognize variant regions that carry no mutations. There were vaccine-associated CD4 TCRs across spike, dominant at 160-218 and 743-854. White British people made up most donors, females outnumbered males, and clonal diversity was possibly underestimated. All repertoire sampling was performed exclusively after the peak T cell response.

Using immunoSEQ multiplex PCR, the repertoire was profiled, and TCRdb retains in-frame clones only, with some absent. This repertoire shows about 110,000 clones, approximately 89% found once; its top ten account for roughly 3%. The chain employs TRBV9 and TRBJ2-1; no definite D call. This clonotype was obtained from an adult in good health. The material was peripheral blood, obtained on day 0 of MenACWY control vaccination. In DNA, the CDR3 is TGTGCCAGCAGCCCTTCAGGCCCGGAAATGGTCTATGAGCAGTTCTTC. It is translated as CASSPSGPEMVYEQFF.